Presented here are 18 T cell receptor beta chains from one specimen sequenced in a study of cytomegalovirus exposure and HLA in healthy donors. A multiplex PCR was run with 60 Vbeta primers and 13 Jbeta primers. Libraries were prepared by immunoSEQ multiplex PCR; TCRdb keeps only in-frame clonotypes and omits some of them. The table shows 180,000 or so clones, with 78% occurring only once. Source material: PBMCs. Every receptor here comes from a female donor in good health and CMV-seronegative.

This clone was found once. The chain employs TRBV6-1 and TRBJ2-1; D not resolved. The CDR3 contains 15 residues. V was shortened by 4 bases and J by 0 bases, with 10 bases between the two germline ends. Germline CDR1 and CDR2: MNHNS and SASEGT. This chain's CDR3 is CASSVSLSSYNEQFF. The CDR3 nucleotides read TGTGCCAGCAGTGTGTCATTGAGCTCCTACAATGAGCAGTTCTTC.

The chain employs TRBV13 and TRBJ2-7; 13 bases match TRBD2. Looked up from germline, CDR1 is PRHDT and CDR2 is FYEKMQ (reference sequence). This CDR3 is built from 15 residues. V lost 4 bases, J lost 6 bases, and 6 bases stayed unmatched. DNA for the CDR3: TGTGCCAGCAGCTCCCGAGGACTAGCGGGGGCCGAGCAGTACTTC. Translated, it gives CASSSRGLAGAEQYF.

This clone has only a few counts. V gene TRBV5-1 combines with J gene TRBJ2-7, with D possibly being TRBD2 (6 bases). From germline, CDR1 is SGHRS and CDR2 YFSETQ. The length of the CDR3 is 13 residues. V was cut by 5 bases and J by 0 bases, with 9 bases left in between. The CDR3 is CASREGSSYEQYF. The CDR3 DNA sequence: TGCGCCAGCAGGGAGGGGTCCTCCTACGAGCAGTACTTC.

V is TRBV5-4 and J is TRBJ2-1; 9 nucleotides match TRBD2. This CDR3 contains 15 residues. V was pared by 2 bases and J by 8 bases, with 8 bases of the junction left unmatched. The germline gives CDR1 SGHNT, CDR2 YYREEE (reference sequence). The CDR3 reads CASSFRRGGVDEQFF. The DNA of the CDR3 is TGTGCCAGCAGCTTTCGGCGGGGGGGCGTAGATGAGCAGTTCTTC. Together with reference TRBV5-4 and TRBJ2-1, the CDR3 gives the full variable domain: ETGVTQSPTHLIKTRGQQVTLRCSSQSGHNTVSWYQQALGQGPQFIFQYYREEENGRGNFPPRFSGLQFPNYSSELNVNALELDDSALYLCASSFRRGGVDEQFFGPGTRLTVL.

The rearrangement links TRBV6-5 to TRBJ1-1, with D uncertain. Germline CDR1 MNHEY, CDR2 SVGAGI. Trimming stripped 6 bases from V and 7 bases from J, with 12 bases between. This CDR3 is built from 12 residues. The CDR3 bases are TGTGCCAGCAGAGTAGGAGGTGGTGAAGCTTTCTTT. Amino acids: CASRVGGGEAFF.

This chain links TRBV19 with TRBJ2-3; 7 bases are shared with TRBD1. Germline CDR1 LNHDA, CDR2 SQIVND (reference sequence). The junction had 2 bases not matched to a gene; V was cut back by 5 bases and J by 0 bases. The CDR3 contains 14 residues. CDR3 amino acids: CASSLDRSTDTQYF. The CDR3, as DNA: TGTGCCAGTAGTCTGGACAGGAGCACAGATACGCAGTATTTT.

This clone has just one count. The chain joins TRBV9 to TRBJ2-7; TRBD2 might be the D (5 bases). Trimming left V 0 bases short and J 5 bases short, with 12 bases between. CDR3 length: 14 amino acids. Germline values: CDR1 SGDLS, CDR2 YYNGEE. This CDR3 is CASSVGSRGNEQYF. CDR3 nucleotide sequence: TGTGCCAGCAGCGTAGGTAGTCGGGGTAACGAGCAGTACTTC.

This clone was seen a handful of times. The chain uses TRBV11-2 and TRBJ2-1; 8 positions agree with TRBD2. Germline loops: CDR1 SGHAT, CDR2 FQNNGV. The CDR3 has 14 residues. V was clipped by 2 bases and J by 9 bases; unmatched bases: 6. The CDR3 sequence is CASSLLGTSFEQFF. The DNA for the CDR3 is TGTGCCAGCAGCTTACTCGGGACTAGTTTTGAGCAGTTCTTC.

The CDR3: CASSQTGGNEKLFF. The CDR3 DNA reads as TGCGCCAGCAGCCAGACAGGGGGTAATGAAAAACTGTTTTTT. The J gene is TRBJ1-4, the V gene TRBV5-1; 9 bases align to TRBD1. The CDR3 extends over 14 amino acids. The germline V gene has CDR1 SGHRS and CDR2 YFSETQ. V was pared by 4 bases and J by 4 bases, with 2 bases of the junction left unmatched.

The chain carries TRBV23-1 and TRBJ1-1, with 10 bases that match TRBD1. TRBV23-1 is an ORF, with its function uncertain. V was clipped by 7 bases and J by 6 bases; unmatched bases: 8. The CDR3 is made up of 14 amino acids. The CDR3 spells CASTAGGTGAEAFF. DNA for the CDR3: TGCGCCAGCACAGCTGGGGGGACAGGGGCTGAAGCTTTCTTT.

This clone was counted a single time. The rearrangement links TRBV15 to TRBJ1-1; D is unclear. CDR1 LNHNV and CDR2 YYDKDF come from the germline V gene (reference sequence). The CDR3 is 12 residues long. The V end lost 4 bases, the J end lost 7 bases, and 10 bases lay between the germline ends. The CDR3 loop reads CATSTGLGEAFF. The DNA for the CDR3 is TGTGCCACCAGCACAGGCCTGGGTGAAGCTTTCTTT.

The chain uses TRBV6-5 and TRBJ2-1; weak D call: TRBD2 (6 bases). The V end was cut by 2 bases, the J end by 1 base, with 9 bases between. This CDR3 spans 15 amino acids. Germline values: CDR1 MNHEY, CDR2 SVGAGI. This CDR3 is CASSYVGSSYNEQFF. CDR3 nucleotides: TGTGCCAGCAGTTACGTCGGGAGTTCCTACAATGAGCAGTTCTTC.

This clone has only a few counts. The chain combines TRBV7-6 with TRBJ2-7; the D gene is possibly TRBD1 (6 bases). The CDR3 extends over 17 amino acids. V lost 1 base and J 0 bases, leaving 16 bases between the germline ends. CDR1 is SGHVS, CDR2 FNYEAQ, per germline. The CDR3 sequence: CASSLGSDSANSYEQYF. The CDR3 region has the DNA TGTGCCAGCAGCTTAGGGTCGGACAGCGCGAACTCCTACGAGCAGTACTTC.

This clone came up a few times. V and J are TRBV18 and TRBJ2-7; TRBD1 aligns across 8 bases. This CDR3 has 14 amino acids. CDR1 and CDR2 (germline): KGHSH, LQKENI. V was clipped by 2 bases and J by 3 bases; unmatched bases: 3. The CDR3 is CASSPVGQGYEQYF. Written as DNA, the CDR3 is TGTGCCAGCTCACCAGTAGGACAGGGCTACGAGCAGTACTTC.

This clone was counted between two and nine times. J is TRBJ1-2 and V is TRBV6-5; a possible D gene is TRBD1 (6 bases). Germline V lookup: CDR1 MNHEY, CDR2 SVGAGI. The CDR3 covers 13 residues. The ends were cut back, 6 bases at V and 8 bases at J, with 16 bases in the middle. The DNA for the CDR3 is TGTGCCAGCAGCCGCACAGGGCTTCGGGGCTACACCTTC. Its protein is CASSRTGLRGYTF.

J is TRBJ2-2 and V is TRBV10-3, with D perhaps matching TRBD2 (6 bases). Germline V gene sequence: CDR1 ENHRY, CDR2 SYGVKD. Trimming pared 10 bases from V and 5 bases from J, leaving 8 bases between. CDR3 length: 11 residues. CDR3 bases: TGTGCCAGGGGGAGGACCGGGGAGCTGTTTTTT. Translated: CARGRTGELFF.

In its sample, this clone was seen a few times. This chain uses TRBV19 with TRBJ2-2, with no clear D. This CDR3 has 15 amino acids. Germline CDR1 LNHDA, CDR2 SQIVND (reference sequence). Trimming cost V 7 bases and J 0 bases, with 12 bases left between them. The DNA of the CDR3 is TGTGCCAGTATATTTTCCCCTTCGAACACCGGGGAGCTGTTTTTT. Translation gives CASIFSPSNTGELFF.

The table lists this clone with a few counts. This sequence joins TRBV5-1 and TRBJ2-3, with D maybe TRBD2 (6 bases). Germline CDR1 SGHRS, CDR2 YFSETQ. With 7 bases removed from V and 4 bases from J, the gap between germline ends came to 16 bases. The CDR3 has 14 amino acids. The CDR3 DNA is TGCGCCAGCTTAGGAGGCGGGGCGGCAGATACGCAGTATTTT. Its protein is CASLGGGAADTQYF. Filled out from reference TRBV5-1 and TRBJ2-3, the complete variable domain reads KAGVTQTPRYLIKTRGQQVTLSCSPISGHRSVSWYQQTPGQGLQFLFEYFSETQRNKGNFPGRFSGRQFSNSRSEMNVSTLELGDSALYLCASLGGGAADTQYFGPGTRLTVL.